Each of the 22 T cell receptor beta chains below was sequenced from the same sample in a study of blood T cell repertoires in COVID-19. The protocol was immunoSEQ multiplex PCR, while the TCRdb copy is restricted to in-frame clones and leaves out a portion. The table records about 180,000 clones, about 85% of them present only once. Specimen: peripheral blood. These receptors all come from a man older than 75 with COVID-19, enrolled during active disease.

The rearrangement joins TRBV4-2 to TRBJ2-5; D is perhaps TRBD2 (6 bases). V lost 4 bases, J lost 0 bases, and 12 bases lay in between. Germline-derived CDR1 and CDR2 are LGHNA and YNFKEQ. The CDR3 runs to 15 residues. The CDR3 protein is CASSPRGTNQETQYF. Here the CDR3 DNA reads TGTGCCAGCAGCCCTCGGGGGACCAACCAAGAGACCCAGTACTTC.

V gene TRBV4-1 combines with J gene TRBJ2-7, with a possible D match to TRBD1 (5 bases). Germline assignment: CDR1 MGHRA and CDR2 YSYEKL. Trimming left V 0 bases short and J 2 bases short, with 11 bases between. The CDR3 sequence is 15 residues long. CDR3 amino acids: CASSQDTRVTYEQYF. For the CDR3, the DNA is TGCGCCAGCAGCCAAGATACCAGGGTGACCTACGAGCAGTACTTC.

As DNA, the CDR3 is TGTGCCAGCAGGAGGACAGGGAAGGACATTCAGTACTTC. It codes for CASRRTGKDIQYF. This chain links TRBV6-5 with TRBJ2-4; 8 nucleotides align to TRBD1. The CDR3 spans 13 residues. CDR1 and CDR2 from the germline V gene are MNHEY and SVGAGI. V trimming: 6 bases; J trimming: 8 bases; junction bases outside the gene matches: 6.

This rearrangement joins TRBV7-8 to TRBJ1-2, with D maybe TRBD1 (5 bases). CDR3 length: 14 amino acids. V lost 1 base, J lost 4 bases, and 10 bases lay in between. Germline V gene lookup returns CDR1 SGHVS and CDR2 FQNEAQ. CDR3 region: CASSLDPTVYGYTF. For the CDR3, the DNA is TGTGCCAGCAGCTTAGACCCGACAGTCTATGGCTACACCTTC.

This chain links TRBV2 with TRBJ1-3; D is ambiguous. Between the trimmed V and J ends, which lost 3 bases and 0 bases, there was a span of 9 bases. Germline assignment: CDR1 SNHLY and CDR2 FYNNEI. This CDR3 region has 15 residues. The chain's CDR3 is CASSDRLNSGNTIYF. CDR3 nucleotides: TGTGCCAGCAGTGACAGGTTAAACTCTGGAAACACCATATATTTT.

CDR3 protein: CSVGTASNYGYTF. DNA for the CDR3: TGCAGCGTTGGGACAGCTTCTAACTATGGCTACACCTTC. The chain has TRBV29-1 and TRBJ1-2; D perhaps matches TRBD1 (6 bases). This CDR3 has 13 amino acids. Germline V CDR1 and CDR2: SQVTM, ANQGSEA. The germline V and J ends were trimmed by 4 bases and 0 bases, with 9 bases remaining between them.

The rearrangement joins TRBV7-2 to TRBJ1-5; the D gene is possibly TRBD1 (5 bases). This CDR3 has 15 residues. V gave up 1 base and J gave up 4 bases, with 11 bases separating them. CDR1 SGHTA and CDR2 FQGNSA come from the germline V gene. CDR3 region: CASSLDGGGNQPQHF. The CDR3 nucleotides read TGTGCCAGCAGCTTAGATGGGGGAGGTAATCAGCCCCAGCATTTT.

V is TRBV5-1 and J is TRBJ1-6; possibly TRBD1 for D (6 bases). Germline V gives CDR1 SGHRS, CDR2 YFSETQ. This CDR3 is built from 13 residues. V lost 4 bases and J lost 8, with 10 bases in between. The CDR3 nucleotides are TGCGCCAGCAGCCTACGACAGGATTCACCCCTCCACTTT. Translated: CASSLRQDSPLHF.

V gene TRBV2 combines with J gene TRBJ1-1; D call uncertain. The CDR3 extends over 14 amino acids. With 6 bases removed from V and 2 bases from J, the gap between germline ends came to 13 bases. Germline V gene data show CDR1 as SNHLY and CDR2 as FYNNEI. The CDR3 DNA reads TGTGCCAGCAGGCCGGGAGGTTTCAACACTGAAGCTTTCTTT. Translating it yields CASRPGGFNTEAFF.

The V call is TRBV6-5, the J call TRBJ2-2; weak D call: TRBD2 (5 bases). Deletions cut 2 bases from V and 8 bases from J, with 12 bases between. Germline V CDR1 and CDR2: MNHEY, SVGAGI. The CDR3 consists of 14 residues. CDR3 residues: CASSYVRAGGELFF. In nucleotides, the CDR3 is TGTGCCAGCAGTTACGTCCGGGCGGGTGGGGAGCTGTTTTTT.

V is TRBV5-8 and J is TRBJ1-2, with 9 bases fitting TRBD1. Germline V lookup: CDR1 SGHTS, CDR2 YDEGEE. Germline trimming cut 0 bases from V and 2 bases from J; bases unmatched to any gene: 2. This CDR3 has 15 amino acids. The CDR3: CASSLGGTGNYGYTF. The DNA of the CDR3 is TGTGCCAGCAGCTTGGGCGGGACAGGGAACTATGGCTACACCTTC.

The rearrangement uses TRBV7-9 and TRBJ1-2; 8 bases are shared with TRBD1. Germline CDR1 is SEHNR and CDR2 is FQNEAQ (reference sequence). V lost 5 bases, J lost 6 bases, and 8 bases stayed unmatched. The CDR3 runs to 14 residues. The CDR3 nucleotides read TGTGCCAGCAGCCCATCGGGACAGGTGGATGGCTACACCTTC. This sequence encodes CASSPSGQVDGYTF.

The sample holds one count of this clone. The genes are TRBV5-1 and TRBJ2-7; 8 bases fit TRBD1. Losses at the gene ends were 5 bases for V and 5 bases for J; bases not matched to a gene: 12. Germline loops: CDR1 SGHRS, CDR2 YFSETQ. The CDR3 length is 15 residues. CDR3 protein: CASSVGQGLLNEQYF. In DNA, the CDR3 is TGCGCCAGCAGTGTCGGACAGGGCCTTCTCAACGAGCAGTACTTC.

CDR3 bases: TGCGCCAGCAGCTCGCCCTGGGCGGGCCAGCCCCAGCATTTT. It codes for CASSSPWAGQPQHF. The chain recombines TRBV5-1 with TRBJ1-5; D is undetermined. Trimming left V 3 bases short and J 7 bases short, with 14 bases between. The CDR3 sequence is 14 residues long. Germline loops: CDR1 SGHRS, CDR2 YFSETQ. The variable domain in full, completed from reference TRBV5-1 and TRBJ1-5, reads KAGVTQTPRYLIKTRGQQVTLSCSPISGHRSVSWYQQTPGQGLQFLFEYFSETQRNKGNFPGRFSGRQFSNSRSEMNVSTLELGDSALYLCASSSPWAGQPQHFGDGTRLSIL.

Only one count was recorded for this clone. The chain couples TRBV4-1 to TRBJ2-5, with a tentative D call TRBD2 (5 bases). The CDR3 length is 14 residues. Germline V CDR1 and CDR2: MGHRA, YSYEKL. V was cut by 4 bases and J by 5 bases, with 14 bases left in between. The CDR3 reads CASSPVSGVETQYF. The DNA of the CDR3 is TGCGCCAGCAGCCCAGTAAGCGGAGTCGAGACCCAGTACTTC.

The chain combines TRBV3-1 (or the pseudogene TRBV3-2) with TRBJ1-6; D is unclear. V lost 4 bases, J lost 5 bases, and 9 bases lay in between. The CDR3 runs 14 residues. Germline V gene data show CDR1 as LGHDT and CDR2 as YNNKEL (reference sequence). In DNA, the CDR3 is TGTGCCAGCAGCCCGGCCAGCGATAATTCACCCCTCCACTTT. Residues: CASSPASDNSPLHF.

This clone was counted once. The chain couples TRBV11-2 to TRBJ2-1; 9 nucleotides match TRBD1. The CDR3 loop spans 15 amino acids. CDR1 SGHAT and CDR2 FQNNGV come from the germline V gene. V was pared by 3 bases and J by 4 bases, with 4 bases of the junction left unmatched. The CDR3 here is CASSLRTGEYNEQFF. The CDR3 DNA reads TGTGCCAGCAGCTTGAGGACAGGGGAATACAATGAGCAGTTCTTC.

This clone was recorded a few times. The V and J genes are TRBV20-1 and TRBJ1-3; unclear D gene. Trimming left V 5 bases short and J 1 base short, with 3 bases between. The germline V gene encodes CDR1 DFQATT and CDR2 SNEGSKA (reference sequence). The CDR3 is 11 residues long. The CDR3 nucleotides read TGCAGTGCTCCGTCTGGAAACACCATATATTTT. This codes for CSAPSGNTIYF.

The V call is TRBV5-4, the J call TRBJ1-1; D remains ambiguous. The CDR3 covers 14 residues. Germline CDR1 and CDR2: SGHNT and YYREEE (reference sequence). Trimming pared 4 bases from V and 0 bases from J, leaving 10 bases between. The chain's CDR3 is CASSPRGMNTEAFF. DNA of the CDR3: TGTGCCAGCAGCCCCAGAGGGATGAACACTGAAGCTTTCTTT.

V and J are TRBV15 and TRBJ2-7, with D possibly TRBD2 on 6 matching bases. The CDR3 contains 13 residues. Germline V lookup: CDR1 LNHNV, CDR2 YYDKDF (reference sequence). V lost 7 bases to trimming and J lost 2 bases, with 12 bases between them. Here the CDR3 DNA reads TGTGCCACCAAAATCTCGGGGGCCTACGAGCAGTACTTC. Its protein is CATKISGAYEQYF.

This chain connects TRBV5-1 to TRBJ2-2, with D maybe TRBD2 (5 bases). V dropped 1 base and J dropped 3 bases, with 13 bases sitting between them. In germline, CDR1 is SGHRS, CDR2 YFSETQ. The CDR3 spans 16 residues. CDR3 residues: CASSLRGSGDTGELFF. The CDR3 DNA sequence: TGCGCCAGCAGCTTGAGAGGGTCCGGGGACACCGGGGAGCTGTTTTTT.

The V call is TRBV5-4, the J call TRBJ2-4; D is perhaps TRBD1 (6 bases). The CDR3 consists of 15 residues. CDR1 is SGHNT, CDR2 YYREEE, per germline (reference sequence). V was shortened by 2 bases and J by 5 bases, with 14 bases between the two germline ends. Here the CDR3 reads CASSLGGRTENIQYF. CDR3 coding DNA: TGTGCCAGCAGCTTAGGGGGACGGACGGAAAACATTCAGTACTTC. Combining the CDR3 with reference TRBV5-4 and TRBJ2-4 gives the whole variable domain ETGVTQSPTHLIKTRGQQVTLRCSSQSGHNTVSWYQQALGQGPQFIFQYYREEENGRGNFPPRFSGLQFPNYSSELNVNALELDDSALYLCASSLGGRTENIQYFGAGTRLSVL.